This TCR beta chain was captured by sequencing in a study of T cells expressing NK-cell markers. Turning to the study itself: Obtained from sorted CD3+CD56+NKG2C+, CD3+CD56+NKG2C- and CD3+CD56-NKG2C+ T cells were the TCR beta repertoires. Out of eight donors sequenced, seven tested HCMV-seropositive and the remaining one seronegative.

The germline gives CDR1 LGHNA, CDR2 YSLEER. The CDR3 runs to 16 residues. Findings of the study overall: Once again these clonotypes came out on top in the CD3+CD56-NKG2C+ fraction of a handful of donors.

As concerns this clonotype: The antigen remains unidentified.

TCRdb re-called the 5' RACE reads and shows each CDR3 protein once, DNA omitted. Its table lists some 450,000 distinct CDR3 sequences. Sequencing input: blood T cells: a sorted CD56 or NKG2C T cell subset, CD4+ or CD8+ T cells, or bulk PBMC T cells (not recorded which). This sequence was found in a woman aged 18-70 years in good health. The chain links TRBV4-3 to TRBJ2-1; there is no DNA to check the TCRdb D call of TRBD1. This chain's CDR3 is CASSQGKGQTYNEQFF.